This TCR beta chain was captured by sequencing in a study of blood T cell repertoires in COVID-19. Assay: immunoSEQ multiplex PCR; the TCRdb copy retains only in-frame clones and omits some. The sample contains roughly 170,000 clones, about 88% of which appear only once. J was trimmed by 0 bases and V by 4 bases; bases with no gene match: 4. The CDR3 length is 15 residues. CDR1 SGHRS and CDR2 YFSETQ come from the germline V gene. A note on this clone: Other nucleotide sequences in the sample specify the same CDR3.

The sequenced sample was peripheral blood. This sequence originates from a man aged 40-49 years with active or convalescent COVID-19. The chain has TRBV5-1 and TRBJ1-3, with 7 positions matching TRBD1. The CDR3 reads CASSPRQGSGNTIYF. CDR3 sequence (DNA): TGCGCCAGCAGCCCGAGACAGGGCTCTGGAAACACCATATATTTT.